This T cell receptor beta chain was captured in a study of sequential checkpoint blockade in melanoma. Study as a whole: Arm A got nivolumab then ipilimumab; arm B the reverse, 1:1.

The CDR3 extends over 14 amino acids. The germline V gene encodes CDR1 MNHEY and CDR2 SVGAGI. The ends lost 5 bases at V and 5 bases at J; junction bases unmatched: 8. Profiled with immunoSEQ multiplex PCR; TCRdb holds only in-frame clones, not every one. Here the sample spans thousands of clones, around 74% being singletons. The sample's treatment: randomized to nivolumab then ipilimumab (arm A) or the reverse (arm B). This sequence was found in a human donor with melanoma. V usage is TRBV6-5 and J usage is TRBJ2-7; TRBD2 aligns across 8 bases. The material sequenced was CD8+ T cells sorted from blood (inferred from file names), taken from a patient given nivolumab and ipilimumab in sequence. The CDR3 nucleotides are TGTGCCAGCAGTGTCAGCGGGAGCGCCCACGAGCAGTACTTC. Translated, it gives CASSVSGSAHEQYF.